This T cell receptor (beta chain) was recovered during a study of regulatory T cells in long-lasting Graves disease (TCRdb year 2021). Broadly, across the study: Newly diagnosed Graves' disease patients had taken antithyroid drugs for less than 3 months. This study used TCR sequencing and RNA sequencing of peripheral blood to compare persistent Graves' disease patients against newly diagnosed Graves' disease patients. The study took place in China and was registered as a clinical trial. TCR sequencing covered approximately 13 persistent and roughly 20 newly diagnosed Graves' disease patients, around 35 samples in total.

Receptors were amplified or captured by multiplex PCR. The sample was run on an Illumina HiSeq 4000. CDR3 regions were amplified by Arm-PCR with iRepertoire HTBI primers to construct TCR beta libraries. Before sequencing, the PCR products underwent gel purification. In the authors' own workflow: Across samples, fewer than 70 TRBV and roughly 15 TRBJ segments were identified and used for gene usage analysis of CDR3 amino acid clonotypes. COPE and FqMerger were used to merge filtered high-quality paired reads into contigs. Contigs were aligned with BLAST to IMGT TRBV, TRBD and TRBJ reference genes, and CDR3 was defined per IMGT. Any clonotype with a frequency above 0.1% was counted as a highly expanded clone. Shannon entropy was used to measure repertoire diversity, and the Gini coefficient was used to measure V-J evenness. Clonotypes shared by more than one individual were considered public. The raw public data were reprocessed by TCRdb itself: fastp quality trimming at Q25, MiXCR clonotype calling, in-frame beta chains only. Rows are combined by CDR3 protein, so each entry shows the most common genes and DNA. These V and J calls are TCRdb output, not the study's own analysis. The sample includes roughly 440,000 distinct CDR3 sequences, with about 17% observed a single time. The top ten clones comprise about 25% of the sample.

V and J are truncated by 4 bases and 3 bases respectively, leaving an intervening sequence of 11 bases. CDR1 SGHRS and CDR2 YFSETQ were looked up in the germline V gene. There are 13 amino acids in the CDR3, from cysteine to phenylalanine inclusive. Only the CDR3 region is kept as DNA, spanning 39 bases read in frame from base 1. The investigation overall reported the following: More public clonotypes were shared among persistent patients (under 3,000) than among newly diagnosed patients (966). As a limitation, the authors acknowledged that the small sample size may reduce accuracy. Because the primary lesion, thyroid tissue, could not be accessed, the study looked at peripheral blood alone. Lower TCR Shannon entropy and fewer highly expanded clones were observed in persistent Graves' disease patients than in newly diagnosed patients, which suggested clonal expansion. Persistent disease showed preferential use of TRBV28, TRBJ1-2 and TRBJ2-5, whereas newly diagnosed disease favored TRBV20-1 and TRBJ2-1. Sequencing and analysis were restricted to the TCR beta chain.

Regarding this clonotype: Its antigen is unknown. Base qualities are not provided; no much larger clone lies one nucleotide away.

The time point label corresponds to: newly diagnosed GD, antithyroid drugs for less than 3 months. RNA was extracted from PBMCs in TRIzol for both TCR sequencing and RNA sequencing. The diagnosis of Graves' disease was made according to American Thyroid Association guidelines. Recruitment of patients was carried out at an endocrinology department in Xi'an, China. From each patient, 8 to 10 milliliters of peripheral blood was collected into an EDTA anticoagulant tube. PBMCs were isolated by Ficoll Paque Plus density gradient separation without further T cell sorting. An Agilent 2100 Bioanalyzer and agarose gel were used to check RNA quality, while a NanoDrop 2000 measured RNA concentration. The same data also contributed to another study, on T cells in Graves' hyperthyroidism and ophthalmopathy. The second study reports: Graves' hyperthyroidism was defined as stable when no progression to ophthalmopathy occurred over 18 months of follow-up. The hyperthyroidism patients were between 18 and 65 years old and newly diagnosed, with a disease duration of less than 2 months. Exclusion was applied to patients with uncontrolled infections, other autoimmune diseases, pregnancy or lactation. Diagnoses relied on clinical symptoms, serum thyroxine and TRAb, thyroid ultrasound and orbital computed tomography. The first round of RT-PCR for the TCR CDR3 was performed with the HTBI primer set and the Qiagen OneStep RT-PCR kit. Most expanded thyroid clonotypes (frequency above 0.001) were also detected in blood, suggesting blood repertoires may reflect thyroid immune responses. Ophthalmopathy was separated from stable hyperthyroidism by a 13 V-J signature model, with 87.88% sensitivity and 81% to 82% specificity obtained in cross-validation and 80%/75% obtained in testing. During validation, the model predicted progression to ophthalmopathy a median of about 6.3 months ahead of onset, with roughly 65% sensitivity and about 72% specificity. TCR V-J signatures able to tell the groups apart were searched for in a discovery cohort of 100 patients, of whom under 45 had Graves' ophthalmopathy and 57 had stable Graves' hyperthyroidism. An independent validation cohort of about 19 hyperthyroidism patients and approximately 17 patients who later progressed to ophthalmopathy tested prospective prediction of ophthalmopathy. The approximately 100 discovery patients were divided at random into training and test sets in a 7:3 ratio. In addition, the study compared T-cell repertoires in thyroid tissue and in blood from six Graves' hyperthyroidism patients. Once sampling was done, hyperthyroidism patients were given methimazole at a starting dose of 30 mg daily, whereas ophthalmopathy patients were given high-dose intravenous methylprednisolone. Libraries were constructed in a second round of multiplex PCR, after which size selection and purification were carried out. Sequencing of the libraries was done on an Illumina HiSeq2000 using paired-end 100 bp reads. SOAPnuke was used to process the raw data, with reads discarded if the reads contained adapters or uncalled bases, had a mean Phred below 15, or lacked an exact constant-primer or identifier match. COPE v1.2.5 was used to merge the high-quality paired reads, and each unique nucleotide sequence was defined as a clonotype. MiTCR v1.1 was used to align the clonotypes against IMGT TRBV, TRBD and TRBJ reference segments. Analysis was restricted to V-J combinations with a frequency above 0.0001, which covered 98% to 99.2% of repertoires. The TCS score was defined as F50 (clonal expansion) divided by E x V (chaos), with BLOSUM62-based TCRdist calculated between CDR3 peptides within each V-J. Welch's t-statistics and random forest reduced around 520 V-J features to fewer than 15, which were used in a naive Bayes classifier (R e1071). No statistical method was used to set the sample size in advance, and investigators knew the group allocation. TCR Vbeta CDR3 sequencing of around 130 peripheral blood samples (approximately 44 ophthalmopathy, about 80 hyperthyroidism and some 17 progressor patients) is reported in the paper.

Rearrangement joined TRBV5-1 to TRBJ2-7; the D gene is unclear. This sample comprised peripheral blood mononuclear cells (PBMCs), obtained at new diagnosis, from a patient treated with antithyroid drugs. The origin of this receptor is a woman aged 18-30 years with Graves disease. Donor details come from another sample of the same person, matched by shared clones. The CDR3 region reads CASSEADFYEQYF. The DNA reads TGCGCCAGCAGCGAGGCGGATTTCTACGAGCAGTACTTC.